This T cell receptor (beta chain) was sequenced for a study of control samples from healthy donors and cancer patients. V was cut by 0 bases and J by 2 bases, with 8 bases left in between. Germline V gene data show CDR1 as LGHDT and CDR2 as YNNKEL (reference sequence). The CDR3 length is 15 residues. The data were produced by immunoSEQ multiplex PCR, yet TCRdb's version contains in-frame clones alone and is incomplete. The sample lists tens of thousands of clones, more than 80% occurring once. The sequence came from a woman in her 30s in good health. The source material was blood. The V gene is TRBV3-1 (or the pseudogene TRBV3-2), the J gene TRBJ1-3, with TRBD1 as a possible D gene (5 bases). As DNA, the CDR3 is TGTGCCAGCAGCCAAGAAAGGGGTACTGGAAACACCATATATTTT. Its translation is CASSQERGTGNTIYF.